A single sample is the source of the 7 T cell receptor beta chains below, sequenced in a study of cytomegalovirus exposure and HLA in healthy donors. PCR employed 60 Vbeta and 13 Jbeta primers. Profiled with immunoSEQ multiplex PCR; TCRdb holds only in-frame clones, not every one. The sample holds 150,000 to 200,000 clones; about four fifths are singletons and the top ten take 1.6%. Sequenced material: PBMCs. All receptors come from a man aged 45-65 years in good health and CMV-seronegative.

The gene calls are TRBV7-3 and TRBJ1-1, with unresolved D. The germline V gene encodes CDR1 SGHTA and CDR2 FQGTGA. Trimming took off 5 bases at V and 3 bases at J, with 10 bases between the two ends. This CDR3 has 13 amino acids. The CDR3 is CASSVQRDTEAFF. The CDR3 region has the DNA TGTGCCAGCAGCGTCCAGAGGGACACTGAAGCTTTCTTT.

This clone has more than one count but fewer than ten. The rearrangement links TRBV14 to TRBJ1-2; 8 bases are shared with TRBD1. Germline assignment: CDR1 SGHDN and CDR2 FVKESK. This CDR3 has 15 residues. Trimming cost V 1 base and J 1 base; bases outside gene matches: 2. CDR3 bases: TGTGCCAGCAGCCAAGTCAGGGGGCGTAACTATGGCTACACCTTC. It translates to CASSQVRGRNYGYTF.

This clone has a single count. The chain has TRBV7-2 and TRBJ2-1, with D uncertain. The CDR3 loop spans 14 amino acids. The germline V gene encodes CDR1 SGHTA and CDR2 FQGNSA. With 1 base removed from V and 10 bases from J, the gap between germline ends came to 14 bases. CDR3 loop: CASSLVWAGGEQFF. CDR3 coding DNA: TGTGCCAGCAGCTTAGTTTGGGCCGGTGGGGAGCAGTTCTTC. The entire variable domain, with the rest obtained from reference TRBV7-2 and TRBJ2-1, is as follows: GAGVSQSPSNKVTEKGKDVELRCDPISGHTALYWYRQSLGQGLEFLIYFQGNSAPDKSGLPSDRFSAERTGGSVSTLTIQRTQQEDSAVYLCASSLVWAGGEQFFGPGTRLTVL.

V gene TRBV6-5 combines with J gene TRBJ1-2; no clear D gene. There are 12 residues in the CDR3. Trimming left V 6 bases short and J 4 bases short, with 9 bases between. Germline CDR1 MNHEY, CDR2 SVGAGI. CDR3 sequence reads: CASRDPGYGYTF. The CDR3 DNA sequence: TGTGCCAGCAGGGATCCAGGCTATGGCTACACCTTC.

This clone turned up a few times. The V gene is TRBV4-1, the J gene TRBJ1-4; no clear D. CDR3 size: 12 residues. With 2 bases removed from V and 4 bases from J, the gap between germline ends came to 2 bases. The germline CDR1 and CDR2 sequences are MGHRA and YSYEKL. In DNA form, the CDR3 reads TGCGCCAGCAGCCAACATAATGAAAAACTGTTTTTT. It encodes CASSQHNEKLFF.

This clone was picked up a small number of times. The chain recombines TRBV4-1 with TRBJ1-1, with unresolved D. Germline CDR1 MGHRA, CDR2 YSYEKL. This CDR3 has 14 residues. Between the trimmed V and J ends, which lost 0 bases and 7 bases, there was a span of 12 bases. Written as DNA, the CDR3 is TGCGCCAGCAGCCAAGATAAACAGCCGTTTGAAGCTTTCTTT. Protein product: CASSQDKQPFEAFF.

The J gene is TRBJ2-1, the V gene TRBV7-8; 10 bases match TRBD2. V lost 1 base and J lost 7; bases outside the gene matches: 10. The germline V gene has CDR1 SGHVS and CDR2 FQNEAQ. The CDR3 contains 17 residues. CDR3 loop: CASSLGALAGARNEQFF. The DNA of the CDR3 is TGTGCCAGCAGCTTAGGCGCGCTAGCGGGGGCTAGGAATGAGCAGTTCTTC.